This T cell receptor (beta chain) came from a study of OX40 agonist ivuxolimab in advanced cancers. Overall study results and limits: CD8+ T cells were the subset that, on average, had more expanded clones than CD4+. Within 6 weeks, CD4+ and CD8+ blood T cells expanded clonally at 0.1 to 3.0 mg/kg.

The sample holds a few counts of this clone. Its antigen is still unknown. The method was immunoSEQ multiplex PCR; TCRdb's version includes in-frame clones alone and lacks a portion of them. The table lists approximately 67,000 clones, roughly four fifths of them singletons. Germline lookup yields CDR1 SGHTA and CDR2 FQGNSA. This CDR3 is built from 14 residues. V lost 1 base to trimming and J lost 2 bases, with 7 bases between them. The receptor's source is an adult with an advanced solid tumor such as melanoma, head and neck, liver or kidney cancer. This sequence joins TRBV7-2 and TRBJ2-3; D gene uncertain. Here the sequenced sample was CD4+ or CD8+ T cells sorted from blood, taken in a trial of the OX40 agonist ivuxolimab. The CDR3 spells CASSLGMDTDTQYF. The CDR3 nucleotides are TGTGCCAGCAGCTTAGGGATGGACACAGATACGCAGTATTTT.